This TCR beta chain was documented in a study of CD8+CD57+ T cells in acquired aplastic anemia. On the study more broadly: On average, sorted CD4+ and CD8+ cells gave approximately 3.1 ug of DNA. Whole-study findings and limits: Overlapping CD8+ CDR3 repertoires of patients and controls contained roughly 29 shared sequences.

Flow cytometry had shown expanded CD8+CD57+ cells in the patients chosen for sequencing. Every patient presented with severe acquired aplastic anemia. Blood samples were obtained from patients who had received no prior therapy. This clonotype was picked up a small number of times. The antigen is unknown. Both TCR beta VDJ combination and CDR3 sequence profiling were carried out. Genomic DNA was the template for this profiling. From the reads, TCRdb called clonotypes with MiXCR, one entry per CDR3 protein. The sample lists fewer than 300,000 distinct CDR3 sequences, 65% to 90% occurring once. V lost 7 bases and J 0 bases, leaving 10 bases between the germline ends. This CDR3 is 12 amino acids long. The V gene's germline CDR1 is DFQATT and CDR2 SNEGSKA (reference sequence).

This chain joins TRBV20-1 and TRBJ2-7; TRBD2 might be the D (6 bases). The source material was sorted CD4+, CD8+, or CD8+CD57+ T cells (not recorded which) from PBMCs. This clonotype was sampled from a human donor with aplastic anemia. The CDR3: CSGLVSSYEQYF. The DNA of the CDR3 is TGCAGTGGACTAGTAAGCTCCTACGAGCAGTACTTC.